One TCR beta chain is described in this entry. Its antigen is currently unknown. The source of the sample is a study of shared clonotypes between healthy human individuals. Generated by immunoSEQ multiplex PCR, the TCRdb table keeps only in-frame clones and is missing some. There are about 1.1 million clones in the sample; approximately 80% occur only once, and roughly 0.62% lies in the top ten. The germline V gene encodes CDR1 SNHLY and CDR2 FYNNEI. V dropped 6 bases and J dropped 0 bases, with 13 bases sitting between them. CDR3 size: 15 residues. The study, taken as a whole, reports: Larger estimated richness was generally recorded for naive subsets relative to memory subsets. Roughly 4.6% of naive CD4 clonotypes were common to a few donors.

The receptor comes from a man younger than 35 in good health. Some clones in this sample may be carry-over from other donors' samples. Source material: memory CD4+ T cells from PBMCs. Specified subset: CD45RA-negative fraction. The chain recombines TRBV2 with TRBJ2-3; tentative D call: TRBD2 (5 bases). CDR3 DNA: TGTGCCAGCAGGCCCCAGCGGCCTAGCACAGATACGCAGTATTTT. Encoded protein: CASRPQRPSTDTQYF. Looking up the rest from reference TRBV2 and TRBJ2-3 gives the full variable domain: EPEVTQTPSHQVTQMGQEVILRCVPISNHLYFYWYRQILGQKVEFLVSFYNNEISEKSEIFDDQFSVERPDGSNFTLKIRSTKLEDSAMYFCASRPQRPSTDTQYFGPGTRLTVL.